Listed here is a single T cell receptor beta chain. Together with CD45RO+ cells, CCR7-negative CD45RA+ TemRA cells were included in CD8 memory. Germline values: CDR1 MNHEY, CDR2 SVGAGI. There are 14 residues in the CDR3. The V segment lost 10 bases and the J segment 2 bases; nucleotides outside the gene matches: 8. These data belong to a study of shared clonotypes between healthy human individuals. Original handling: ImmunoSEQ junction-only sequences lacked quality scores, so their filtering differed. Clones were sequenced by immunoSEQ multiplex PCR, and TCRdb holds only the in-frame ones, with some missing. Clone size and V and J calls were adopted from that table, with D and trimming inferred from the DNA. The sample has 550,000 to 800,000 clones; 90% are singletons.

The receptor comes from a man younger than 35 in good health. Some clones in this sample may be carry-over from other donors' samples. This chain joins TRBV6-5 and TRBJ2-7; 10 nucleotides agree with TRBD2. The sample comprised memory CD8+ T cells from PBMCs. Subset specified: CD45RO+ cells pooled with CCR7-negative TemRA cells. The CDR3 region has the DNA TGTGCCACGGGGGGGAGCGGGAGGGCCTACGAGCAGTACTTC. This gives the protein CATGGSGRAYEQYF.